The 23 T cell receptor beta chains presented below share a single source sample, sequenced in a study of Ad26.COV2.S vaccination and SARS-CoV-2 variants. Only in-frame clones appear in the TCRdb table, and some are missing; sequencing was by immunoSEQ multiplex PCR. The repertoire holds about 100,000 clones, with around 80% as singletons. The sequences come from peripheral blood, collected after recovery from COVID-19. These TCRs come from a human donor who had recovered from COVID-19.

This sequence joins TRBV5-6 and TRBJ1-2; possible D gene TRBD1, 5 bases. V was shortened by 2 bases and J by 4 bases, with 12 bases between the two germline ends. The CDR3 is 14 residues long. In germline, CDR1 is SGHDT, CDR2 YYEEEE. The CDR3 DNA reads TGTGCCAGCAGCTTCGAGGGCACAGGCTATGGCTACACCTTC. Translating it yields CASSFEGTGYGYTF.

The rearrangement uses TRBV5-1 and TRBJ2-2, with 7 nucleotides matching TRBD1. Trimming took 8 bases from V and 0 from J; bases not matched to a gene: 7. In germline, CDR1 is SGHRS, CDR2 YFSETQ. The CDR3 totals 15 residues. The CDR3 coding sequence is TGCGCCAGTTCCCCCGGGACAGCGAACACCGGGGAGCTGTTTTTT. Translated: CASSPGTANTGELFF.

The chain joins TRBV19 to TRBJ1-5, with D unresolved. With 5 bases removed from V and 3 bases from J, the gap between germline ends came to 5 bases. This CDR3 contains 12 residues. Germline lookup yields CDR1 LNHDA and CDR2 SQIVND (reference sequence). CDR3 coding DNA: TGTGCCAGTAGTGTGGTCAATCAGCCCCAGCATTTT. This encodes CASSVVNQPQHF.

The chain recombines TRBV9 with TRBJ2-3, with 12 bases aligning to TRBD2. V shed 1 base and J 2 bases; nucleotides not matched to a gene: 5. The germline V gene has CDR1 SGDLS and CDR2 YYNGEE. CDR3 size: 17 residues. The CDR3 protein is CASSVRLAGDVTDTQYF. The CDR3 DNA is TGTGCCAGCAGCGTAAGACTAGCGGGGGACGTCACAGATACGCAGTATTTT.

The chain carries TRBV6-4 and TRBJ1-1, with D unresolved. Germline lookup yields CDR1 MRHNA and CDR2 SNTAGT. This CDR3 contains 13 residues. Trimming removed 4 bases at V and 2 bases at J, with 8 bases between. The CDR3 coding sequence is TGTGCCAGCAGTGTGGAGACAAACACTGAAGCTTTCTTT. Protein: CASSVETNTEAFF.

The chain uses TRBV5-5 and TRBJ1-5; unclear D gene. CDR3 length: 15 amino acids. The germline gives CDR1 SGHKS, CDR2 YYEKEE (reference sequence). With 0 bases removed from V and 6 bases from J, the gap between germline ends came to 13 bases. This chain's CDR3 is CASSLVGIEGQPQHF. CDR3 bases: TGTGCCAGCAGCTTGGTGGGGATAGAAGGTCAGCCCCAGCATTTT. The full variable domain, completed using reference TRBV5-5 and TRBJ1-5, is DAGVTQSPTHLIKTRGQQVTLRCSPISGHKSVSWYQQVLGQGPQFIFQYYEKEERGRGNFPDRFSARQFPNYSSELNVNALLLGDSALYLCASSLVGIEGQPQHFGDGTRLSIL.

This clone came up a few times. The genes are TRBV19 and TRBJ2-2, with TRBD1 identical over 10 bases. V lost 5 bases to trimming and J lost 6 bases; unmatched junction nucleotides: 6. Per germline, CDR1 LNHDA and CDR2 SQIVND (reference sequence). This CDR3 is built from 15 residues. For the CDR3, the DNA is TGTGCCAGTAGTGCTAGGGACAGGGGTCCCGGGGAGCTGTTTTTT. This sequence encodes CASSARDRGPGELFF.

The chain has TRBV18 and TRBJ1-2; 7 bases agree with TRBD1. After removal of 0 bases from V and 8 bases from J, the junction contained 6 bases not matched to a gene. This CDR3 is 14 amino acids long. Germline values: CDR1 KGHSH, CDR2 LQKENI. The DNA of the CDR3 is TGTGCCAGCTCACCACCTGCAGACAGGGACGGCTACACCTTC. Translated, it gives CASSPPADRDGYTF.

CDR3 in DNA: TGTGCCAGCAGTAGGACGGGACAGACTAACTATGGCTACACCTTC. It yields the protein CASSRTGQTNYGYTF. The chain joins TRBV28 to TRBJ1-2; 7 positions match TRBD1. Germline V CDR1 and CDR2: MDHEN, SYDVKM. The CDR3 has 15 amino acids. V lost 5 bases to trimming and J lost 0 bases; unmatched junction nucleotides: 6.

The chain recombines TRBV20-1 with TRBJ1-1; D is unresolved. Trimming removed 3 bases at V and 8 bases at J, with 7 bases between. This CDR3 spans 10 amino acids. From germline, CDR1 is DFQATT and CDR2 SNEGSKA (reference sequence). CDR3 loop: CSARRREAFF. DNA for the CDR3: TGCAGTGCTAGGCGGAGAGAAGCTTTCTTT.

Only one count was recorded for this clone. The genes are TRBV5-4 and TRBJ1-6; unclear D gene. The germline V gene has CDR1 SGHNT and CDR2 YYREEE (reference sequence). The V end was cut by 4 bases, the J end by 4 bases, with 6 bases between. CDR3 length: 13 amino acids. The CDR3 DNA follows: TGTGCCAGCAGCCCGGAATATAATTCACCCCTCCACTTT. This sequence encodes CASSPEYNSPLHF.

The rearrangement links TRBV12-3 or TRBV12-4 to TRBJ1-2, with unresolved D. The CDR3 consists of 13 residues. With 3 bases removed from V and 4 bases from J, the gap between germline ends came to 9 bases. CDR3 in DNA: TGTGCCAGCAGTTTTTCGGGAACCTATGGCTACACCTTC. It encodes CASSFSGTYGYTF.

The chain combines TRBV6-6 with TRBJ1-5, with D possibly matching TRBD1 (6 bases). Per germline, CDR1 MNHNY and CDR2 SVGAGI (reference sequence). The CDR3 is 17 residues long. Trimming cost V 5 bases and J 0 bases, with 17 bases left between them. CDR3 sequence (DNA): TGTGCCAGCAGTCCAGGAGGGGGGTCGTATAGCAATCAGCCCCAGCATTTT. This codes for CASSPGGGSYSNQPQHF.

The rearrangement joins TRBV6-5 to TRBJ1-6, with D unclear. Looked up from germline, CDR1 is MNHEY and CDR2 is SVGAGI. This CDR3 is 14 amino acids long. V gave up 2 bases and J gave up 9 bases, with 11 bases separating them. CDR3 sequence: CASSYKGLISPLHF. CDR3 sequence (DNA): TGTGCCAGCAGTTACAAAGGGCTAATTTCACCCCTCCACTTT.

For the CDR3, the DNA is TGTGCCAGTATGAAGGGCAGGGCTGGCACTGAAGCTTTCTTT. The encoded protein is CASMKGRAGTEAFF. This rearrangement joins TRBV19 to TRBJ1-1, with D perhaps matching TRBD1 (5 bases). V was cut by 7 bases and J by 4 bases, with 16 bases left in between. This CDR3 contains 14 residues. CDR1 LNHDA and CDR2 SQIVND come from the germline V gene (reference sequence). Full variable domain (remainder filled in from reference TRBV19 and TRBJ1-1): DGGITQSPKYLFRKEGQNVTLSCEQNLNHDAMYWYRQDPGQGLRLIYYSQIVNDFQKGDIAEGYSVSREKKESFPLTVTSAQKNPTAFYLCASMKGRAGTEAFFGQGTRLTVV.

The V call is TRBV10-2, the J call TRBJ2-7; TRBD2 agrees at 9 bases. The V gene end was trimmed by 2 bases and the J gene end by 4 bases; junction bases not matched to a gene: 0. CDR1 is WSHSY and CDR2 is SAAADI in the germline V gene. CDR3 length: 13 amino acids. The CDR3 coding sequence is TGCGCCAGCAGTGAGACTAGCGGGTACGAGCAGTACTTC. Amino acids: CASSETSGYEQYF.

The rearrangement links TRBV19 to TRBJ1-2; D might be TRBD1 (6 bases). Germline CDR1 LNHDA, CDR2 SQIVND (reference sequence). The length of the CDR3 is 13 residues. V was pared by 7 bases and J by 2 bases, with 11 bases between. In DNA form, the CDR3 reads TGTGCCAGTAACCCCGGGACAAACTATGGCTACACCTTC. Protein sequence: CASNPGTNYGYTF.

The chain couples TRBV11-3 to TRBJ1-4; D possibly corresponds to TRBD1 (5 bases). CDR1 and CDR2 (germline): SGHNT, YENEEA. The CDR3 sequence is 16 residues long. The V and J ends lost 4 bases and 3 bases respectively, with 15 bases between them. CDR3 amino acids: CASSWPSGASNEKLFF. The CDR3 DNA sequence: TGTGCCAGCAGCTGGCCGTCCGGGGCCTCTAATGAAAAACTGTTTTTT. The entire variable domain, with the rest obtained from reference TRBV11-3 and TRBJ1-4, is as follows: EAGVVQSPRYKIIEKKQPVAFWCNPISGHNTLYWYLQNLGQGPELLIRYENEEAVDDSQLPKDRFSAERLKGVDSTLKIQPAELGDSAVYLCASSWPSGASNEKLFFGSGTQLSVL.

This sequence joins TRBV5-4 and TRBJ2-3, with 9 bases lining up with TRBD1. The CDR3 sequence is 15 residues long. Trimming took 5 bases from V and 2 from J; bases not matched to a gene: 6. CDR1 and CDR2 (germline): SGHNT, YYREEE (reference sequence). The CDR3 DNA reads TGTGCCAGCAGTTCCGGGACAGGGTTCACAGATACGCAGTATTTT. Amino acid sequence: CASSSGTGFTDTQYF.

J is TRBJ2-3 and V is TRBV14, with D possibly matching TRBD2 (6 bases). Germline V gives CDR1 SGHDN, CDR2 FVKESK. The CDR3 spans 16 residues. V lost 3 bases and J 2 bases, leaving 15 bases between the germline ends. The DNA of the CDR3 is TGTGCCAGCAGCCAGGTGAGCGGGCTGGCCACAGATACGCAGTATTTT. It translates to CASSQVSGLATDTQYF.

In its sample, this clone was seen a few times. The genes are TRBV7-2 and TRBJ1-1, with D perhaps matching TRBD1 (6 bases). V was pared by 1 base and J by 1 base, with 10 bases between. Germline CDR1 reads SGHTA; CDR2 reads FQGNSA. The CDR3 totals 15 residues. In DNA, the CDR3 is TGTGCCAGCAGCTTAGTTGGGGGCGGGAACACTGAAGCTTTCTTT. It translates to CASSLVGGGNTEAFF.

This clone has more than one count but fewer than ten. The J gene is TRBJ2-7, the V gene TRBV23-1; D possibly corresponds to TRBD2 (6 bases). TRBV23-1 is identified as an open reading frame with a role that is uncertain. The V end was cut by 6 bases, the J end by 2 bases, with 17 bases between. The CDR3 is made up of 15 amino acids. The CDR3: CASRAHRDSAYEQYF. In DNA, the CDR3 is TGCGCCAGCAGAGCACACCGGGACTCAGCCTACGAGCAGTACTTC.

The chain recombines TRBV6-5 with TRBJ1-4; maybe TRBD1 (5 bases). Trimming pared 7 bases from V and 4 bases from J, leaving 16 bases between. The germline V gene encodes CDR1 MNHEY and CDR2 SVGAGI. CDR3 length: 15 amino acids. In DNA form, the CDR3 reads TGTGCCAGCACGGGGGGTCCCGGTTTTAATGAAAAACTGTTTTTT. Translating it yields CASTGGPGFNEKLFF.